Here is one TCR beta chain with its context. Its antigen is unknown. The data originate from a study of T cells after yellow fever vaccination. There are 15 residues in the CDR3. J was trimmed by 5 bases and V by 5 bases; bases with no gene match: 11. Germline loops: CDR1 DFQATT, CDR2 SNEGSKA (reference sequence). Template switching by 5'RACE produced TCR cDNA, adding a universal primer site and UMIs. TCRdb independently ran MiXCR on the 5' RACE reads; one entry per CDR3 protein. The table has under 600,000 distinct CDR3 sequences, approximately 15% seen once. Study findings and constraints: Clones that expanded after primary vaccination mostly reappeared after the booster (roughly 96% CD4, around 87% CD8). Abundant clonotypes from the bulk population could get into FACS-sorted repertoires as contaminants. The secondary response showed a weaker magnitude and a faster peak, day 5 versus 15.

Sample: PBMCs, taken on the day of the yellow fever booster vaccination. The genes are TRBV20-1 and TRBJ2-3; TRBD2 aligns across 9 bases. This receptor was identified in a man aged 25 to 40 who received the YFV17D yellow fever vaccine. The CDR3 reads CSAASESGRLDTQYF. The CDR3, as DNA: TGCAGTGCTGCTTCTGAGAGCGGGAGGTTAGATACGCAGTATTTT.